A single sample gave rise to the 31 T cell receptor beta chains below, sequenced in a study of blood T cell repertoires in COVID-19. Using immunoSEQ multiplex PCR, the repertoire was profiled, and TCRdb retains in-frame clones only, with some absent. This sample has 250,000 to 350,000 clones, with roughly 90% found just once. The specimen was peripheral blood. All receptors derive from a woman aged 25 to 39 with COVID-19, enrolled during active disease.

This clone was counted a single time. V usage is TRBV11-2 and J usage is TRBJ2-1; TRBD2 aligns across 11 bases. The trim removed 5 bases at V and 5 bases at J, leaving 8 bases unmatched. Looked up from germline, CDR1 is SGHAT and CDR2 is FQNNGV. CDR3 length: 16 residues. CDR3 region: CASSLRLAGINNEQFF. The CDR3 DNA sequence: TGTGCCAGCAGCCTCCGACTAGCGGGGATCAACAATGAGCAGTTCTTC.

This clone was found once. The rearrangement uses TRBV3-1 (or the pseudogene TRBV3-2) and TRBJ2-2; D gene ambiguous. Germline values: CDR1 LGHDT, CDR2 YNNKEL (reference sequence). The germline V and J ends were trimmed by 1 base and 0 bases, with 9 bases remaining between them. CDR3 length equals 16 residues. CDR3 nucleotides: TGTGCCAGCAGCCAAGGTGTAGCTACGAACACCGGGGAGCTGTTTTTT. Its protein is CASSQGVATNTGELFF.

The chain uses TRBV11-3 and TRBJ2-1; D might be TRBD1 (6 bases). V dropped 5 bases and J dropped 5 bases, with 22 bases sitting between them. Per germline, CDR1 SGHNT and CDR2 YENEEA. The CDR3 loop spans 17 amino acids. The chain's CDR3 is CASSPHLGAGQNNEQFF. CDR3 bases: TGTGCCAGCAGCCCACACCTGGGGGCAGGGCAAAACAATGAGCAGTTCTTC.

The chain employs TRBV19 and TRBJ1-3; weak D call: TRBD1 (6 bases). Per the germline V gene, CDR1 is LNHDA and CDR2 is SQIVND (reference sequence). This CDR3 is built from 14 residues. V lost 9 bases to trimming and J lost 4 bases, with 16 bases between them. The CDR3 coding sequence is TGTGCCAGCTTCCGCGGGGGCTCCGGAAACACCATATATTTT. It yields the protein CASFRGGSGNTIYF.

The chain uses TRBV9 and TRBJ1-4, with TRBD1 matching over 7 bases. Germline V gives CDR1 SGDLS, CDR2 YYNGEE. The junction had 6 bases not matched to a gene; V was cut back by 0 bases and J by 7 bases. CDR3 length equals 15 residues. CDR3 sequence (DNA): TGTGCCAGCAGCGTAGATGGGACAGTAGGTGAAAAACTGTTTTTT. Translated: CASSVDGTVGEKLFF.

The CDR3 DNA follows: TGCGCCAGCAGCAACCCAGGGACAGATACGCAGTATTTT. Its translation is CASSNPGTDTQYF. This chain connects TRBV5-1 to TRBJ2-3, with D possibly TRBD1 on 5 matching bases. Germline V gives CDR1 SGHRS, CDR2 YFSETQ. The CDR3 runs to 13 residues. V was trimmed by 4 bases and J by 3 bases, leaving 9 bases between them.

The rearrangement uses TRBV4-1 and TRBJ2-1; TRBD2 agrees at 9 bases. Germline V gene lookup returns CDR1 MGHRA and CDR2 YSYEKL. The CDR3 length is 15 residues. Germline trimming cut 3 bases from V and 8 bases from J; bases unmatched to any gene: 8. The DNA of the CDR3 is TGCGCCAGCAGCCAGGGACTAGCAAACGGGTATGAGCAGTTCTTC. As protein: CASSQGLANGYEQFF.

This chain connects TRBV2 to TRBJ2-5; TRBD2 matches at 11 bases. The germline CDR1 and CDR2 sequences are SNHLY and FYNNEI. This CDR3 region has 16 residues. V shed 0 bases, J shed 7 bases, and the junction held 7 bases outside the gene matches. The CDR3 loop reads CASSEASGRGVGTQYF. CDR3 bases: TGTGCCAGCAGTGAAGCTAGCGGGAGGGGAGTTGGGACCCAGTACTTC.

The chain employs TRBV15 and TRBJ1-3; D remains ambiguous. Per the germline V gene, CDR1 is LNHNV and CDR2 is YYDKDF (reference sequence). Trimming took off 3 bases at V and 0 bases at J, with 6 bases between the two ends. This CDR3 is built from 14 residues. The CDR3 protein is CATSRTNSGNTIYF. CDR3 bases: TGTGCCACCAGCAGGACAAACTCTGGAAACACCATATATTTT.

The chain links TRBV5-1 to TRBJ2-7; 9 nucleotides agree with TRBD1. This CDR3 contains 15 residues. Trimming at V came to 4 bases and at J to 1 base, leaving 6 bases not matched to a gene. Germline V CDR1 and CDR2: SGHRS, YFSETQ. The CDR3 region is CASSPGTGSSYEQYF. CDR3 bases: TGCGCCAGCAGCCCCGGGACAGGGAGTTCCTACGAGCAGTACTTC.

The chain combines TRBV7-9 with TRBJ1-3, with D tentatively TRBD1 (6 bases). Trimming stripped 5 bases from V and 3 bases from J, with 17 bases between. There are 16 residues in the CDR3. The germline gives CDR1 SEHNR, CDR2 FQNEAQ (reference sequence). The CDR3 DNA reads TGTGCCAGCAGCACCCCGACAGGTTCGGGTGGAAACACCATATATTTT. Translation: CASSTPTGSGGNTIYF.

The CDR3 loop reads CASSAPSSGNTIYF. CDR3 DNA: TGTGCCAGCAGTGCGCCGAGCTCTGGAAACACCATATATTTT. The gene calls are TRBV2 and TRBJ1-3; D unclear. The V gene lost 4 bases and the J gene lost 0 bases, with 7 bases spanning the gap. Germline CDR1 SNHLY, CDR2 FYNNEI. The CDR3 extends over 14 amino acids. The entire variable domain, with the rest obtained from reference TRBV2 and TRBJ1-3, is as follows: EPEVTQTPSHQVTQMGQEVILRCVPISNHLYFYWYRQILGQKVEFLVSFYNNEISEKSEIFDDQFSVERPDGSNFTLKIRSTKLEDSAMYFCASSAPSSGNTIYFGEGSWLTVV.

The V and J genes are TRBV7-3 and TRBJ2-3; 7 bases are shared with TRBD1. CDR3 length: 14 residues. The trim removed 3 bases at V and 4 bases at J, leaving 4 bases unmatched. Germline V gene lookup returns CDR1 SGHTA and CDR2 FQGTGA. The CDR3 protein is CASSFGQAADTQYF. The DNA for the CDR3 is TGTGCCAGCAGCTTTGGACAGGCGGCAGATACGCAGTATTTT.

CDR3 nucleotides: TGTGCCAGTAGGAAAAGACCGGGACAGGGTTTCACCTACGAGCAGTACTTC. As protein: CASRKRPGQGFTYEQYF. This chain joins TRBV19 and TRBJ2-7; 9 bases line up with TRBD1. V shed 6 bases and J 2 bases; nucleotides not matched to a gene: 14. The germline V gene has CDR1 LNHDA and CDR2 SQIVND (reference sequence). This CDR3 is 17 amino acids long.

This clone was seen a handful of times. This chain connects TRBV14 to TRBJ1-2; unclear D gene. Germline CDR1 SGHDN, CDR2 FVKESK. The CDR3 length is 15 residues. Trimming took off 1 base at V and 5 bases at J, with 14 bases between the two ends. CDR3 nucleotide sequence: TGTGCCAGCAGCCAAGCCCCCGGGGTCGGATATGGCTACACCTTC. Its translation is CASSQAPGVGYGYTF.

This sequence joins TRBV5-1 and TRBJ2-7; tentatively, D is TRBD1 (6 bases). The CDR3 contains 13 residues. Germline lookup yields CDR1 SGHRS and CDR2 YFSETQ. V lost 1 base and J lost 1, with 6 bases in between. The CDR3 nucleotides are TGCGCCAGCAGCTTGAGGGGGTCCTACGAGCAGTACTTC. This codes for CASSLRGSYEQYF. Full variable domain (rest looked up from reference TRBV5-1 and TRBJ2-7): KAGVTQTPRYLIKTRGQQVTLSCSPISGHRSVSWYQQTPGQGLQFLFEYFSETQRNKGNFPGRFSGRQFSNSRSEMNVSTLELGDSALYLCASSLRGSYEQYFGPGTRLTVT.

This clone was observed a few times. CDR3 nucleotides: TGCGCCAGCAGTGAATGGGGACTAGCGGGAGTGGGGGGGGAGCTGTTTTTT. Amino acids: CASSEWGLAGVGGELFF. The chain joins TRBV10-2 to TRBJ2-2; 14 bases fit TRBD2. The CDR3 has 17 amino acids. Germline loops: CDR1 WSHSY, CDR2 SAAADI. The J segment lost 8 bases and the V segment lost 3 bases, leaving 8 bases of the junction unmatched.

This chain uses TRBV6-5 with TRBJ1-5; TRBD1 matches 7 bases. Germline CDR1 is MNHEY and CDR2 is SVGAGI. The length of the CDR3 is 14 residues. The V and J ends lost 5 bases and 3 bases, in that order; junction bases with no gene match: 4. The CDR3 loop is CASSHTGDNQPQHF. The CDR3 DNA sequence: TGTGCCAGCAGTCACACAGGGGACAATCAGCCCCAGCATTTT.

CDR3 region: CASSLVGPGGSYEQYF. DNA for the CDR3: TGTGCCAGCAGCTTGGTTGGGCCAGGGGGCTCCTACGAGCAGTACTTC. V gene TRBV5-6 combines with J gene TRBJ2-7, with 7 bases matching TRBD1. The V and J ends lost 0 bases and 0 bases, in that order; junction bases with no gene match: 6. There are 16 residues in the CDR3. CDR1 and CDR2 (germline): SGHDT, YYEEEE.

The CDR3 reads CAWGVAGETQYF. The CDR3 region has the DNA TGTGCCTGGGGGGTAGCTGGCGAGACCCAGTACTTC. The V and J genes are TRBV30 and TRBJ2-5; the D is unclear. V was trimmed by 5 bases and J by 5 bases, leaving 12 bases between them. Germline V gives CDR1 GTSNPN, CDR2 SVGIG (reference sequence). CDR3 length equals 12 residues.

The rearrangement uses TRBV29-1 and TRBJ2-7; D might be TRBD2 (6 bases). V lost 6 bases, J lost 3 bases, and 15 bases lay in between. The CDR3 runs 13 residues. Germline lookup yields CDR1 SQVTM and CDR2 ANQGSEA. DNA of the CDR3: TGCAGCGTGCCGGGAGCAGGGAACTACGAGCAGTACTTC. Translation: CSVPGAGNYEQYF.

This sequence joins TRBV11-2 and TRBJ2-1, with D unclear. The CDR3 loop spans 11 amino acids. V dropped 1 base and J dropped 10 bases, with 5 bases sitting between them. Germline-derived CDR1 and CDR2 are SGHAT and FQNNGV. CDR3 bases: TGTGCCAGCAGCTTAGCCGAGGAGCAGTTCTTC. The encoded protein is CASSLAEEQFF. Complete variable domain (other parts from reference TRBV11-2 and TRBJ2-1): EAGVAQSPRYKIIEKRQSVAFWCNPISGHATLYWYQQILGQGPKLLIQFQNNGVVDDSQLPKDRFSAERLKGVDSTLKIQPAKLEDSAVYLCASSLAEEQFFGPGTRLTVL.

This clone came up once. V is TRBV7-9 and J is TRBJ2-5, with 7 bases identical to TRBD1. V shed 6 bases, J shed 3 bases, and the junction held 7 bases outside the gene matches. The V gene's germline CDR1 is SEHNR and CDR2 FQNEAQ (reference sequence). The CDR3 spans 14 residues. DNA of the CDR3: TGTGCCAGCAGTCTACCCACAGGGGAAGAGACCCAGTACTTC. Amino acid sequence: CASSLPTGEETQYF. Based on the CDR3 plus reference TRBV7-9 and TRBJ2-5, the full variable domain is DTGVSQNPRHKITKRGQNVTFRCDPISEHNRLYWYRQTLGQGPEFLTYFQNEAQLEKSRLLSDRFSAERPKGSFSTLEIQRTEQGDSAMYLCASSLPTGEETQYFGPGTRLLVL.

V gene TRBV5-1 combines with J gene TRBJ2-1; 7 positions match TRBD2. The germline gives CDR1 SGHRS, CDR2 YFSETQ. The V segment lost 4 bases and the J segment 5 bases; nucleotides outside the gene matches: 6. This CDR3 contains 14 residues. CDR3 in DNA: TGCGCCAGCAGCGGGCTGAGCGGGGACAATGAGCAGTTCTTC. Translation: CASSGLSGDNEQFF.

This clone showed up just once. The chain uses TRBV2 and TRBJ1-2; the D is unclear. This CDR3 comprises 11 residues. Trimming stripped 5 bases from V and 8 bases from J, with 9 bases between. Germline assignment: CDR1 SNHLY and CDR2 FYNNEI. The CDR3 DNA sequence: TGTGCCAGCAGTCTATCGGGGGGCTACACCTTC. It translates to CASSLSGGYTF.

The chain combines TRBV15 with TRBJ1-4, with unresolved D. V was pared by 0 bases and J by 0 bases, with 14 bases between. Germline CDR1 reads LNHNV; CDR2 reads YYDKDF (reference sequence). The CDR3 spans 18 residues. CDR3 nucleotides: TGTGCCACCAGCAGAGATTCCGGGTGGCAAGCAACTAATGAAAAACTGTTTTTT. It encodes CATSRDSGWQATNEKLFF.

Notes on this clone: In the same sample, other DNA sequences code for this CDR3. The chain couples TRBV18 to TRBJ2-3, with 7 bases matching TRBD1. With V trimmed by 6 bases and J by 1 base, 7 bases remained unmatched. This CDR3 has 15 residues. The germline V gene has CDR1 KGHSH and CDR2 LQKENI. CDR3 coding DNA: TGTGCCAGCTCTCCGCGACAGGGTGGCACAGATACGCAGTATTTT. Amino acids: CASSPRQGGTDTQYF.

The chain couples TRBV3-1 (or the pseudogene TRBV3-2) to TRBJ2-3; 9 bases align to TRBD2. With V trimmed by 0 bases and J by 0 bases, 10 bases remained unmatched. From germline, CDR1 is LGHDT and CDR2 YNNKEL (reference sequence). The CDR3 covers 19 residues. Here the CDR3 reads CASSQDLVAGGPSTDTQYF. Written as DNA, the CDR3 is TGTGCCAGCAGCCAAGATCTTGTTGCGGGAGGGCCAAGCACAGATACGCAGTATTTT.

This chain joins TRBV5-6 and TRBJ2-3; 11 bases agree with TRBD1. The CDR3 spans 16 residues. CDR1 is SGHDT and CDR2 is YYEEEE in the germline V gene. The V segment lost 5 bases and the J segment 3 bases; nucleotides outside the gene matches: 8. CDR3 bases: TGTGCCAGCAGAGGAAGGACAGGGGGCCATACAGATACGCAGTATTTT. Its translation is CASRGRTGGHTDTQYF.

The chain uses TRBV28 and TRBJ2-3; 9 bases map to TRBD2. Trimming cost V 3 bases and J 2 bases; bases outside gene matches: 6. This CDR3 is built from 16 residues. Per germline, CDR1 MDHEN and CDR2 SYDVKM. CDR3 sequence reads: CASSLSLAGYTDTQYF. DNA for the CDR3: TGTGCCAGCAGTTTGTCGCTAGCGGGGTACACAGATACGCAGTATTTT.

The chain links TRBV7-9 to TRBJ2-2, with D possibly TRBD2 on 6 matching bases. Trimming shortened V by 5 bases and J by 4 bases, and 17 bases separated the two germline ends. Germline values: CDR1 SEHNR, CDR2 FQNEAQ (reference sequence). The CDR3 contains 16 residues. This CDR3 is CASSGRKGLSTGELFF. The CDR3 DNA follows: TGTGCCAGCAGCGGCCGAAAGGGACTGAGCACCGGGGAGCTGTTTTTT.